These T cell receptor beta chains were read from a single sample in a study of T cell repertoires in cytomegalovirus infection. These TCRs' antigens remain unknown. TCRdb re-called the reads through MiXCR, storing one row per CDR3 protein. The profile shows about 920,000 distinct CDR3 sequences, roughly 30% of them singletons. The starting material was cultured CD8+ T cells from PBMCs, obtained from culture after CMV antigen stimulation. The receptor set was obtained from a human donor in good health (CMV status not recorded). Some clones in this sample may be carry-over from other donors' samples. CDR3s include the opening cysteine and the closing phenylalanine or tryptophan. A D gene is named only where the DNA matches it firmly. Rows give clone size only sometimes, using once, few, many, or a class for an expanded clone.

>TRBJ2-3|TRBV12-3/TRBV12-4|few|TRBD1
CASSHRDRATDTQYF
TGTGCCAGCAGCCACCGGGACAGGGCAACAGATACGCAGTATTTT
>TRBJ1-1|TRBV6-6|-|TRBD1
CASSYSRQGEAFF
TGTGCCAGCAGTTACTCGCGACAGGGTGAAGCTTTCTTT
>TRBJ1-1|TRBV7-9|few|-
CASSLLGAGADTEAFF
TGTGCCAGCAGCTTACTCGGGGCGGGGGCGGACACTGAAGCTTTCTTT
>TRBJ1-2|TRBV6-5|-|TRBD1
CASSPDRAYNYGYTF
TGTGCCAGCAGCCCGGACAGGGCGTATAACTATGGCTACACCTTC
>TRBJ2-1|TRBV12-3/TRBV12-4|few|-
CASRLGGAISNEQFF
TGTGCCAGCAGGCTGGGGGGGGCTATTTCCAATGAGCAGTTCTTC
>TRBJ2-1|TRBV4-1|few|-
CASSQVPGRGIAEQFF
TGCGCCAGCAGCCAAGTCCCGGGCCGCGGGATTGCTGAGCAGTTCTTC
>TRBJ1-5|TRBV27|many|TRBD1
CASSSLTGVKQPQHF
TGTGCCAGCAGTAGCCTTACAGGGGTCAAACAGCCCCAGCATTTT
>TRBJ2-7|TRBV2|-|-
CASSEGDFSTYEQYF
TGTGCCAGCAGTGAAGGGGACTTTAGTACCTACGAGCAGTACTTC
>TRBJ1-1|TRBV14|-|-
CASSQDRFLLNTEAFF
TGTGCCAGCAGCCAAGATCGGTTTCTGCTGAACACTGAAGCTTTCTTT
>TRBJ1-1|TRBV7-6|many|TRBD1
CASSLEGQETFF
TGTGCCAGCAGCTTAGAAGGACAGGAGACTTTCTTT
>TRBJ2-5|TRBV20-1|many|-
CSARAGDDRETQYF
TGCAGTGCTAGAGCTGGGGACGACCGAGAGACCCAGTACTTC
>TRBJ1-2|TRBV10-3|few|-
CATRESYGYTF
TGTGCCACCCGCGAGAGCTATGGCTACACCTTC
>TRBJ2-2|TRBV9|-|-
CASSVAVQGRHTGELFF
TGTGCCAGCAGCGTAGCTGTCCAGGGGCGCCACACCGGGGAGCTGTTTTTT